This is a list of T cell receptor beta chains from one sample in a study of T cells in Graves' hyperthyroidism and ophthalmopathy. TCRdb analysed the multiplex PCR reads with MiXCR anew, one entry per CDR3 protein. The sample has some 800,000 distinct CDR3 sequences; 38% are singletons. Sample: blood. Receptors were obtained from a man in his late teens or twenties with Graves' hyperthyroidism. The CDR3 runs from the conserved cysteine through the conserved F or W.

J gene: TRBJ1-5
V gene: TRBV10-3
CDR3 protein: CASLGDFSNQPQHF

J gene: TRBJ2-7
V gene: TRBV2
CDR3 protein: CASNRGGWYEQYF

J gene: TRBJ1-1
V gene: TRBV7-9
CDR3 protein: CASSLLTNTEAFF

J gene: TRBJ1-1
V gene: TRBV5-1
CDR3 protein: CASSLDTVNTEAFF

J gene: TRBJ2-7
V gene: TRBV10-2
CDR3 protein: CASSEPSEGLYEQYF

J gene: TRBJ1-2
V gene: TRBV4-1
CDR3 protein: CASSQDRGDGYTF

J gene: TRBJ1-4
V gene: TRBV6-5
CDR3 protein: CASSYGSGEEKLFF

J gene: TRBJ2-5
V gene: TRBV9
CDR3 protein: CASSPGTSGVARETQYF

J gene: TRBJ1-4
V gene: TRBV6-2/TRBV6-3
CDR3 protein: CASRRSSSGNEKLFF

J gene: TRBJ2-7
V gene: TRBV7-3
CDR3 protein: CASSLTGSYSYEQYF

J gene: TRBJ1-1
V gene: TRBV12-3/TRBV12-4
CDR3 protein: CASRPQMNTEAFF

J gene: TRBJ1-5
V gene: TRBV6-1
CDR3 protein: CASGAGTGGNQPQHF

J gene: TRBJ2-7
V gene: TRBV29-1
CDR3 protein: CSVRLAETYEQYF

J gene: TRBJ1-1
V gene: TRBV5-1
CDR3 protein: CASSLGSGRSVAFF

J gene: TRBJ2-2
V gene: TRBV11-3
CDR3 protein: CASSLGEWGGTNTGELFF

J gene: TRBJ2-7
V gene: TRBV5-1
CDR3 protein: CASKGVAEQYF

J gene: TRBJ1-2
V gene: TRBV10-3
CDR3 protein: CAISEDFAGADNYGYTF

J gene: TRBJ2-2
V gene: TRBV9
CDR3 protein: CASSAIGTDTGELFF

J gene: TRBJ2-2
V gene: TRBV20-1
CDR3 protein: CSASRWEANTGELFF

J gene: TRBJ2-7
V gene: TRBV19
CDR3 protein: CASRGQGVYEQYF

J gene: TRBJ1-2
V gene: TRBV9
CDR3 protein: CASSQEGTWNYGYTF

J gene: TRBJ2-7
V gene: TRBV29-1
CDR3 protein: CSAGTGFEQYF

J gene: TRBJ1-1
V gene: TRBV7-2
CDR3 protein: CASSLELGWSTEAFF

J gene: TRBJ2-7
V gene: TRBV7-2
CDR3 protein: CASSSTPSYEQCF

J gene: TRBJ2-5
V gene: TRBV20-1
CDR3 protein: CSARGGLAGRTQQETQYF

J gene: TRBJ2-5
V gene: TRBV15
CDR3 protein: CATSSPWPQETQYF

J gene: TRBJ2-2
V gene: TRBV13
CDR3 protein: CASSQPSGRFLGELFF

J gene: TRBJ2-2
V gene: TRBV25-1
CDR3 protein: CASVSGPDTGELFF

J gene: TRBJ1-1
V gene: TRBV4-3
CDR3 protein: CASSQDWQGSTEAFF

J gene: TRBJ2-5
V gene: TRBV2
CDR3 protein: CASGGPPTQYF

J gene: TRBJ2-7
V gene: TRBV10-3
CDR3 protein: CASSQDNGEPYF

J gene: TRBJ1-1
V gene: TRBV29-1
CDR3 protein: CSENRGTEAFF

J gene: TRBJ1-5
V gene: TRBV2
CDR3 protein: CASGGLADNTGNQPQHF

J gene: TRBJ1-2
V gene: TRBV7-9
CDR3 protein: CASSPALGYYGYTF

J gene: TRBJ2-2
V gene: TRBV29-1
CDR3 protein: CSVDGSDTGELFF

J gene: TRBJ2-7
V gene: TRBV7-2
CDR3 protein: CAWEEGTLAHEQYF

J gene: TRBJ2-7
V gene: TRBV10-3
CDR3 protein: CAISESSGSLEQYF

J gene: TRBJ2-5
V gene: TRBV20-1
CDR3 protein: CSAAGYRTQYF

J gene: TRBJ2-6
V gene: TRBV7-9
CDR3 protein: CASSYRAPSGANVLTF

J gene: TRBJ2-5
V gene: TRBV19
CDR3 protein: CATSELAGVRETQYF

J gene: TRBJ1-6
V gene: TRBV2
CDR3 protein: CASSPLSSYNSPLHF

J gene: TRBJ1-5
V gene: TRBV15
CDR3 protein: CATSARSGTDQPQHF

J gene: TRBJ2-5
V gene: TRBV6-1
CDR3 protein: CASRPSSPYQETQYF

J gene: TRBJ1-5
V gene: TRBV11-2
CDR3 protein: CASSPRGSGTPGSNQPQHF

J gene: TRBJ1-1
V gene: TRBV7-8
CDR3 protein: CASSPGRVETEAFF

J gene: TRBJ2-3
V gene: TRBV24-1
CDR3 protein: CATSEAGRDTQYF

J gene: TRBJ1-6
V gene: TRBV7-7
CDR3 protein: CASSFRDRIGMGGSYNSPLHF

J gene: TRBJ1-1
V gene: TRBV29-1
CDR3 protein: CSVEDRGRSEAFF

J gene: TRBJ1-2
V gene: TRBV10-3
CDR3 protein: CAISGGDRGYTF

J gene: TRBJ1-5
V gene: TRBV5-6
CDR3 protein: CASSFGLRDQPQHF

J gene: TRBJ1-1
V gene: TRBV7-2
CDR3 protein: CASSSYTGGTEAFF

J gene: TRBJ1-2
V gene: TRBV6-6
CDR3 protein: CASSYPGQGLYGYTF